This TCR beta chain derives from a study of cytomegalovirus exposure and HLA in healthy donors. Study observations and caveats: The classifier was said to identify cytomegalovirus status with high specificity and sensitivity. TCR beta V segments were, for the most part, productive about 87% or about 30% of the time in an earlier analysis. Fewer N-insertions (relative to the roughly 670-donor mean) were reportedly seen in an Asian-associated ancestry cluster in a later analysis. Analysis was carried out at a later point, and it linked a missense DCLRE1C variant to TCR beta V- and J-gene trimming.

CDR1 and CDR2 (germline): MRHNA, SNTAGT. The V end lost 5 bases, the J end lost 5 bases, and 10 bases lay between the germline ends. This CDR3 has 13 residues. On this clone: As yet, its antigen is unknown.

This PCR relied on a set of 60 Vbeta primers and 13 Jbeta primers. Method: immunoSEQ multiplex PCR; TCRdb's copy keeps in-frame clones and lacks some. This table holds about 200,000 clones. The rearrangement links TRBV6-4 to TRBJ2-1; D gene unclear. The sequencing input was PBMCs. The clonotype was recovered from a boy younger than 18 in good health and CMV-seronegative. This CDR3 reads CASSSTANNEQFF. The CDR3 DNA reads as TGTGCCAGCAGTTCGACTGCGAACAATGAGCAGTTCTTC.